This T cell receptor (beta chain) originates from a study of T cells after yellow fever vaccination. The study's findings and limits: Most clones from primary vaccination were detected again post-booster (almost 98% CD4, approximately 90% CD8).

Notes on this clonotype: The antigen is not known.

They built TCR cDNA with 5'RACE template switching, a step that put in a universal primer site and UMIs. TCRdb called the 5' RACE reads again in MiXCR, with one record for every CDR3 protein. This sample has 300,000 or so distinct CDR3 sequences, with 13% found just once. The CDR3 has 15 residues. The germline gives CDR1 SGHRS, CDR2 YFSETQ. With 4 bases clipped from V and 9 bases from J, the junction kept 16 bases outside the gene matches. The source material was CD4+ T cells sorted from PBMCs, sampled 45 days after the yellow fever booster vaccination. The chain recombines TRBV5-1 with TRBJ2-7; 7 bases are a match to TRBD2. This receptor was taken from a man aged 25-45 years who received the YFV17D yellow fever vaccine. Written as DNA, the CDR3 is TGCGCCAGCAGCAGCGGGACTGGCGGATTTGGCGGGCAGTACTTC. As protein: CASSSGTGGFGGQYF.